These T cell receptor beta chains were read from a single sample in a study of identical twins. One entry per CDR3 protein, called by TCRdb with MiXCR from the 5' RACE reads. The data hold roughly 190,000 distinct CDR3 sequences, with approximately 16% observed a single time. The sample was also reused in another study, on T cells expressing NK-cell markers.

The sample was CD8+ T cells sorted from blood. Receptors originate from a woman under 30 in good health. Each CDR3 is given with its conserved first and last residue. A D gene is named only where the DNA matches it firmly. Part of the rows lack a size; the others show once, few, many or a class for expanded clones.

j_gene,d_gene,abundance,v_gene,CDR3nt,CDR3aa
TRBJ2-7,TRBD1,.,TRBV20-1,TGCAGTGCTAGACACCCGGACAGGAGCTCCTACGAGCAGTACTTC,CSARHPDRSSYEQYF
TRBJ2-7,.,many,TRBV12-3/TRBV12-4,TGTGCCAGCAGTTTCGCCTTAACCTACGAGCAGTACTTC,CASSFALTYEQYF
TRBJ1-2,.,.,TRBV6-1,TGTGCCAGCACCAACTGGGCAGAGGATGGCTACACCTTC,CASTNWAEDGYTF
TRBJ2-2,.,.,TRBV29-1,TGCAGCGTTGAAGGCCAGGGCATAGGCACCGGGGAGCTGTTTTTT,CSVEGQGIGTGELFF
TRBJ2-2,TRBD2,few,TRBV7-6,TGTGCCAGCAGGAGTAGCGGGATCACCGGGGAGCTGTTTTTT,CASRSSGITGELFF
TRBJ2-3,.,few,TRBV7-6,TGTGCCAGCACAACTGGTGGAGGGAGTTCAGATACGCAGTATTTT,CASTTGGGSSDTQYF
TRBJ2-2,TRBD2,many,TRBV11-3,TGTGCCAGCAGCTTTGGGACTAGCGGGACCGCCGGGGAGCTGTTTTTT,CASSFGTSGTAGELFF
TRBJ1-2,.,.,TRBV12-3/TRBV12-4,TGTGCCAGCAGTTCCTACGCGGGGGGCTACACCTTC,CASSSYAGGYTF
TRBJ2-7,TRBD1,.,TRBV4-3,TGCGCCAGCAGCCAAGCATTCAAGACAGGGTCCTACGAGCAGTACTTC,CASSQAFKTGSYEQYF
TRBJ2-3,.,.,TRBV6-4,TGTGCCAGCAGCGAAGCACAGGGATCTAGCACAGATACGCAGTATTTT,CASSEAQGSSTDTQYF
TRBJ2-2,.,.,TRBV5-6,TGTGCCAGCAGCCTCGGGCCCAACTCGAACACCGGGGAGCTGTTTTTT,CASSLGPNSNTGELFF
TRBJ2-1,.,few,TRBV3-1,TGTGCCAGCAGCCAAGAACAGGAACAACCAAGCTCCTACAATGAGCAGTTCTTC,CASSQEQEQPSSYNEQFF
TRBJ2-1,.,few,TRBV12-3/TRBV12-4,TGTGCCAGCAGTTTCCTGACAGAGCAGTTCTTC,CASSFLTEQFF
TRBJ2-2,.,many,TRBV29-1,TGCAGCGTTCTAACCTTGAACACCGGGGAGCTGTTTTTT,CSVLTLNTGELFF
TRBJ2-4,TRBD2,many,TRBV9,TGTGCCAGCAGCGTAGTTGCGGGGGGCGGCAAAAACATTCAGTACTTC,CASSVVAGGGKNIQYF
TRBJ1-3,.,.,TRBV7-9,TGTGCCAGCCATGTTACTGTAGGAAACACCATATATTTT,CASHVTVGNTIYF
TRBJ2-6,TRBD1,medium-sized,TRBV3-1,TGTGCCAGCAGCCAAGGGACAGGTGGGGCCAACGTCCTGACTTTC,CASSQGTGGANVLTF
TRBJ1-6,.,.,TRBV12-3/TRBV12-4,TGTGCCAGCAGTTTAGGGGTCGGCCTAAATTCACCCCTCCACTTT,CASSLGVGLNSPLHF
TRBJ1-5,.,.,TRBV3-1,TGTGCCAGCAGCCAAGATCCGGGCTCGAATCAGCCCCAGCATTTT,CASSQDPGSNQPQHF
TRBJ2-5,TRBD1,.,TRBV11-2,TGTGCCAGCTGGACAGGGATGGCCGTGGAGACCCAGTACTTC,CASWTGMAVETQYF
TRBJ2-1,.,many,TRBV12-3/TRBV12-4,TGTGCCAGCAGTTTAGGGTCCGACTGGGATGAGCAGTTCTTC,CASSLGSDWDEQFF
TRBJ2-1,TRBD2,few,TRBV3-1,TGTGCCAGCAGCCAAGAGTCAGCGGGAGGAGACAATGAGCAGTTCTTC,CASSQESAGGDNEQFF
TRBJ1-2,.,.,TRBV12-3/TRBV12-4,TGTGCCAGCAGTTTAGGGGCCCTATACACCTTC,CASSLGALYTF
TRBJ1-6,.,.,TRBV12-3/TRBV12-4,TGTGCCAGCAGGTGGGGACTAGACAATAATTCACCCCTCCACTTT,CASRWGLDNNSPLHF
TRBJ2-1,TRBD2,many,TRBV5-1,TGCGCCAGCAGCTTAGTCGCGGGGGGGCCTGATGAGCAGTTCTTC,CASSLVAGGPDEQFF
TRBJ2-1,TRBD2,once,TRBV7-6,TGTGCCAGCAGCCCCTTGACTAGCGGGGTTAGCAATGAGCAGTTCTTC,CASSPLTSGVSNEQFF
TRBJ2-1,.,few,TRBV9,TGTGCCAGCACCGGGGAATCGGATGAGCAGTTCTTC,CASTGESDEQFF
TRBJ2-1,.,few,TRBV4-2,TGTGCCAGCAGCCAAGATGCCAATGAGCAGTTCTTC,CASSQDANEQFF
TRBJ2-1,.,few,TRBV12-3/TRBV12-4,TGTGCCAGCAGTTTCTCAGCGGCGACCGGCTATGAGCAGTTCTTC,CASSFSAATGYEQFF
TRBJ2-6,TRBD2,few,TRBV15,TGTGCCACCCGGGGACTAGCGGGGCATGGGGCCAACGTCCTGACTTTC,CATRGLAGHGANVLTF
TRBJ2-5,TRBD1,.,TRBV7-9,TGTGCCAGCAGCTCTGGACAGGGATGGGAGACCCAGTACTTC,CASSSGQGWETQYF